The source of this TCR beta chain is a study of blood T cell repertoires in COVID-19. About the research overall: The samples span acute and convalescent COVID-19 from the United States, Italy and Spain.

Per the original methods: Reference gene primers were amplified, and this amplification served to estimate nucleated cell counts. The repertoire was sequenced with immunoSEQ multiplex PCR; TCRdb's copy has only in-frame clones and lacks some. V, J and clone size reflect that table, while D and trimming were determined from the DNA. This table has 300,000 or so clones, roughly 90% appearing once. The CDR3 length is 14 residues. The germline gives CDR1 MGHDK, CDR2 SYGVNS. V shed 6 bases and J shed 5 bases, with 16 bases lying between them. What was sequenced was peripheral blood. This chain uses TRBV25-1 with TRBJ1-1; D might be TRBD1 (5 bases). The TCR sequence derives from a man aged 18 to 30 who had recovered from COVID-19. This chain's CDR3 is CASSAREGRTEAFF. For the CDR3, the DNA is TGTGCCAGCAGCGCCAGGGAGGGGAGGACTGAAGCTTTCTTT.